The clone carrying this T cell receptor beta chain was seen only a few times. From germline, CDR1 is LNHDA and CDR2 SQIVND (reference sequence). The V gene end was trimmed by 4 bases and the J gene end by 4 bases; junction bases not matched to a gene: 3. The CDR3 contains 15 residues. These data belong to a study of blood T cell repertoires in COVID-19. Study in general: COVID-19 samples, acute and convalescent, were from the United States, Italy and Spain.

Per the study methods: Amplification with reference gene primers provided the estimates of nucleated cell counts. The assay was immunoSEQ multiplex PCR, and TCRdb's table has in-frame clones only and misses some. Clone size and V and J calls were adopted from that table, with D and trimming inferred from the DNA. The data hold over 300,000 clones, with about 85% observed a single time. The participants were between about 18 and 95 years old and came from about two dozen US areas. Participants had their cohort set by participant-reported clinical history. What was sequenced was PBMCs or T cells enriched from blood (not recorded which). This clonotype was obtained from a woman younger than 45 who had recovered from COVID-19. This chain connects TRBV19 to TRBJ1-5; 11 bases match TRBD1. The CDR3 sequence is CASSRRDRGNQPQHF. The CDR3 DNA follows: TGTGCCAGTAGTAGGCGGGACAGGGGGAATCAGCCCCAGCATTTT.